This paragraph covers one TCR beta chain sequence. Other DNA variants within this sample encode the same CDR3. These data belong to a study of shared clonotypes between healthy human individuals. Sequencing was performed with immunoSEQ multiplex PCR; in TCRdb, only in-frame clones are kept and a portion is missing. The sample lists approximately 2.5 million clones; under 95% were seen once. There are 14 residues in the CDR3. J gave up 4 bases and V 4 bases, and 3 bases lay outside the gene matches. The germline V gene encodes CDR1 SNHLY and CDR2 FYNNEI. The clonotype comes from a young man in good health. Some clones in this sample may be carry-over from other donors' samples. This chain joins TRBV2 and TRBJ1-5, with TRBD1 identical over 8 bases. The source material was naive CD4+ T cells from PBMCs. Sample subset: CD45RA+ positively selected. DNA for the CDR3: TGTGCCAGCAGTGGGACAGGGAGTAATCAGCCCCAGCATTTT. Translation: CASSGTGSNQPQHF.